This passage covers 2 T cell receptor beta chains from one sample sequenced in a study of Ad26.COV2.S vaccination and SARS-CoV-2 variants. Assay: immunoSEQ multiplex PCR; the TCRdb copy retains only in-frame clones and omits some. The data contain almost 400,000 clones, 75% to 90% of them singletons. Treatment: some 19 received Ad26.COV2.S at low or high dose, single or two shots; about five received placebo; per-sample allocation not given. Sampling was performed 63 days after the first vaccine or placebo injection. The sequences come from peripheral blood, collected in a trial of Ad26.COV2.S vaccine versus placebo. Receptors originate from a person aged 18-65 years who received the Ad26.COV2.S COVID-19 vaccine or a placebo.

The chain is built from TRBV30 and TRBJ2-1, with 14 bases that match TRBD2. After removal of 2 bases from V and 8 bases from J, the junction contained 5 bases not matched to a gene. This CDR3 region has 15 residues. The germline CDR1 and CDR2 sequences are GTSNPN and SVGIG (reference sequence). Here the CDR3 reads CAWSPGTSGSDEQFF. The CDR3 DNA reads TGTGCCTGGAGTCCCGGGACTAGCGGGAGCGATGAGCAGTTCTTC.

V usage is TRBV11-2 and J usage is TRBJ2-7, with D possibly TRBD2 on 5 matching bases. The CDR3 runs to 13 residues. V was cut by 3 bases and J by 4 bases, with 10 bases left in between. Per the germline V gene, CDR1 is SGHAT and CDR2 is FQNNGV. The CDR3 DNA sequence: TGTGCCAGCAGCTTCTTGGAGGATTACGAGCAGTACTTC. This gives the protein CASSFLEDYEQYF.